This T cell receptor beta chain is drawn from a study of blood T cell repertoires in COVID-19. Study as a whole: PBMCs, B-cell-depleted T cells, or T cells provided the cDNA or gDNA that made up the material.

Germline V gives CDR1 LNHNV, CDR2 YYDKDF (reference sequence). The CDR3 sequence is 17 residues long. V gave up 6 bases and J gave up 7 bases; unmatched junction bases: 14. Original data processing: Researchers report that nucleated cell counts were estimated from reference gene primer amplification. The protocol was immunoSEQ multiplex PCR, while the TCRdb copy is restricted to in-frame clones and leaves out a portion. The V and J calls and the clone size are those of that table, but D and trimming were determined from the DNA. The data hold 45,000 to 50,000 clones, with 70% to 90% observed a single time.

The TCR originated in a human donor in a cohort sampled during active COVID-19. Source material: peripheral blood. The rearrangement uses TRBV15 and TRBJ2-2; 10 bases fit TRBD2. The CDR3 DNA is TGTGCCACCAGTCAACTAGCGGGGCCCTTCGTGGGCGGGGAGCTGTTTTTT. This sequence encodes CATSQLAGPFVGGELFF.